This TCR beta chain was sequenced in a study of blood T cell repertoires in COVID-19 (dated by TCRdb to between 2020 and 2021). General notes on the study: Samples covering the acute and convalescent phases of COVID-19 were provided by collaborators in the United States, Italy and Spain. The material from the prospective study consisted of cDNA or gDNA derived from T cells, B-cell-depleted T cells, or PBMCs. The repertoires were made available in a free public database intended to serve as a resource for research on the immune response to SARS-CoV-2. Samples were obtained from the ongoing ImmuneRACE study (first 160 participants) and from over a thousand subjects provided by 6 global collaborators. Where available, HLA class I and class II types were obtained from metadata supplied by the sample provider rather than from assay-based typing. Subjects who had been exposed to COVID-19, were actively infected with it, or had recovered from it provided the deeply sampled blood TCRbeta repertoires that made up the dataset. Nearly every sample came with metadata listing a de-identified subject ID, COVID-19 status, age in years and sex. General study outcomes and caveats: The quantity of clinical and demographic metadata differed by source and by participant and was supplied without curation.

TCRbeta CDR3 regions were amplified from genomic DNA using the immunoSEQ Assay, a bias-controlled multiplex PCR. Per the authors' processing: Within the assay, amplification of reference gene primers was used to estimate how many nucleated cells each sample contained. To quantify the absolute abundance of each unique TCRbeta CDR3 rearrangement, sequence reads were collapsed and filtered. For each sample, productive Simpson clonality was calculated as the square root of Simpson's diversity index across productive rearrangements. The table comes from immuneACCESS by way of TCRdb, which keeps in-frame sequences with V and J called. Part of the clones is missing from these tables; in studies checked, under half for an unresolved V gene and the rest for unknown reasons. That table is the source of V, J and clone size, and D and trimming were worked out from the DNA. Within this sample are 200,000 to 250,000 clones, with approximately 80% of them counted one time only. The ten largest clones add up to about 4% of the sample.

Regarding this clone: Its antigen is currently not known. No clone much larger than this one lies a single base away; base qualities are absent.

CDR3 length: 18 amino acids, cysteine to phenylalanine. This entry keeps only the CDR3 DNA: 54 bases, framed from base 1. Participants in the prospective study were enrolled through a virtual design, were aged about 18 to 100 years, and lived in approximately 25 United States geographic areas. In the prospective study, cohorts were assigned on the basis of participant-reported clinical history obtained from a screening survey and a study questionnaire. Each participant in the prospective study had whole blood, serum and a nasopharyngeal or oropharyngeal swab collected by mobile phlebotomists. Over a 2-month period, participants in the prospective study had the option of providing additional blood draws and questionnaires. Prospective study blood samples were shipped either frozen or at room temperature before DNA extraction.

This receptor was obtained from a man between 25 and 39 years old with acute COVID-19. Material for sequencing was PBMCs or T cells enriched from blood (not recorded which). The V and J genes are TRBV21-1 and TRBJ1-6. TRBV21-1 is listed as a pseudogene. The CDR3: CASSEEVGGPPYNSPLHF. The DNA reads as follows: TGTGCCAGCAGCGAGGAGGTCGGGGGACCCCCCTATAATTCACCCCTCCACTTT.